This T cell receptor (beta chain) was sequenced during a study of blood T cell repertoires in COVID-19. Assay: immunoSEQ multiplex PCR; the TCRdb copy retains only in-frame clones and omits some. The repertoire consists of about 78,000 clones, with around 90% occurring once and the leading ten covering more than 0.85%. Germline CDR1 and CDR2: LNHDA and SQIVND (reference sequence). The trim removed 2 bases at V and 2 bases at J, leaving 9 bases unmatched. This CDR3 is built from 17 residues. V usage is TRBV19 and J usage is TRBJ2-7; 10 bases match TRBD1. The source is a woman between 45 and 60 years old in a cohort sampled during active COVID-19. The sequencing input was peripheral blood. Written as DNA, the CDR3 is TGTGCCAGTAGTATATCAGGGACAGGGGAACGAACCTACGAGCAGTACTTC. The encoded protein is CASSISGTGERTYEQYF. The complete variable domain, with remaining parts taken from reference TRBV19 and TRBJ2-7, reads DGGITQSPKYLFRKEGQNVTLSCEQNLNHDAMYWYRQDPGQGLRLIYYSQIVNDFQKGDIAEGYSVSREKKESFPLTVTSAQKNPTAFYLCASSISGTGERTYEQYFGPGTRLTVT.